The rows below give T cell receptor beta chains drawn from one sample of a study of blood T cells in healthy people across ages. A single record per CDR3 protein comes from TCRdb applying MiXCR to the 5' RACE reads. The sample lists some 1.8 million distinct CDR3 sequences, about two fifths occurring once. The sample comprised blood. The receptors originated from a human donor in good health. Both conserved end residues are part of each CDR3. Fields, in order: CDR3 length, V gene, clone size, D gene, J gene, CDR3 protein, CDR3 DNA. D genes are given only for firm matches. Clone size appears in some rows only: once, few, many, or a class for an expanded clone.

cdr3_length: 14; v_call: TRBV20-1; clone_size: few; d_call: NA; j_call: TRBJ1-2; cdr3_aa: CSAEHQQDNYGYTF; cdr3_nt: TGCAGTGCGGAACATCAACAGGACAACTATGGCTACACCTTC
cdr3_length: 11; v_call: TRBV7-9; clone_size: few; d_call: NA; j_call: TRBJ1-4; cdr3_aa: CASSPLRELFF; cdr3_nt: TGTGCCAGCAGCCCCCTGAGGGAACTGTTTTTT
cdr3_length: 14; v_call: TRBV6-5; clone_size: few; d_call: NA; j_call: TRBJ2-7; cdr3_aa: CASSYGPGGYEQYF; cdr3_nt: TGTGCCAGCAGTTATGGCCCAGGAGGCTACGAGCAGTACTTC
cdr3_length: 14; v_call: TRBV5-6; clone_size: NA; d_call: TRBD1; j_call: TRBJ2-5; cdr3_aa: CASSFKQGAETQYF; cdr3_nt: TGTGCCAGCAGCTTTAAACAGGGGGCTGAGACCCAGTACTTC
cdr3_length: 16; v_call: TRBV5-1; clone_size: NA; d_call: NA; j_call: TRBJ1-1; cdr3_aa: CASSLELVTMNTEAFF; cdr3_nt: TGCGCCAGCAGCTTGGAGTTGGTTACCATGAACACTGAAGCTTTCTTT
cdr3_length: 13; v_call: TRBV2; clone_size: NA; d_call: NA; j_call: TRBJ1-2; cdr3_aa: CASRVLGGYGYTF; cdr3_nt: TGTGCCAGCAGAGTACTTGGCGGCTATGGCTACACCTTC
cdr3_length: 16; v_call: TRBV7-2; clone_size: NA; d_call: NA; j_call: TRBJ1-5; cdr3_aa: CASSPRTGRGKLPQHF; cdr3_nt: TGTGCCAGCAGCCCACGGACGGGGCGCGGCAAGTTGCCCCAGCATTTT
cdr3_length: 14; v_call: TRBV5-1; clone_size: many; d_call: TRBD1; j_call: TRBJ1-2; cdr3_aa: CASSLGQGGDGYTF; cdr3_nt: TGCGCCAGCAGCTTGGGACAGGGGGGAGATGGCTACACCTTC
cdr3_length: 17; v_call: TRBV24-1; clone_size: many; d_call: TRBD2; j_call: TRBJ2-3; cdr3_aa: CATSDSRLARDTDTQYF; cdr3_nt: TGTGCCACCAGTGATTCCAGACTAGCGAGGGACACAGATACGCAGTATTTT
cdr3_length: 12; v_call: TRBV2; clone_size: NA; d_call: NA; j_call: TRBJ2-2; cdr3_aa: CARSSNTGELFF; cdr3_nt: TGTGCCAGGTCTTCGAACACCGGGGAGCTGTTTTTT
cdr3_length: 18; v_call: TRBV4-1; clone_size: NA; d_call: TRBD2; j_call: TRBJ2-3; cdr3_aa: CASTPKILGTSGGDTQYF; cdr3_nt: TGCGCCAGCACCCCCAAGATCCTCGGGACTAGCGGGGGAGATACGCAGTATTTT
cdr3_length: 16; v_call: TRBV9; clone_size: NA; d_call: TRBD1; j_call: TRBJ2-7; cdr3_aa: CASSRSVGQGAIEQYF; cdr3_nt: TGTGCCAGCAGTCGTAGCGTGGGACAGGGGGCAATCGAGCAGTACTTC
cdr3_length: 13; v_call: TRBV5-6; clone_size: NA; d_call: NA; j_call: TRBJ2-3; cdr3_aa: CASNHWAPGPQYF; cdr3_nt: TGTGCCAGCAACCACTGGGCTCCGGGACCGCAGTATTTT
cdr3_length: 14; v_call: TRBV20-1; clone_size: once; d_call: NA; j_call: TRBJ2-6; cdr3_aa: CSARRNSGANVRTF; cdr3_nt: TGCAGTGCCCGGAGGAATTCTGGGGCCAACGTCCGGACTTTC
cdr3_length: 16; v_call: TRBV28; clone_size: once; d_call: NA; j_call: TRBJ2-5; cdr3_aa: CASSTITGSGRETQYF; cdr3_nt: TGTGCCAGCAGTACGATAACAGGGTCAGGGCGAGAGACCCAGTACTTC
cdr3_length: 15; v_call: TRBV4-3; clone_size: NA; d_call: TRBD1; j_call: TRBJ2-1; cdr3_aa: CASSQGTGLGNEQFF; cdr3_nt: TGCGCCAGCAGCCAAGGGACAGGGTTAGGCAATGAGCAGTTCTTC
cdr3_length: 14; v_call: TRBV4-3; clone_size: few; d_call: NA; j_call: TRBJ2-7; cdr3_aa: CASSGGRYSYEQYF; cdr3_nt: TGCGCCAGCAGTGGGGGACGGTACTCCTACGAGCAGTACTTC
cdr3_length: 16; v_call: TRBV7-2; clone_size: NA; d_call: TRBD1; j_call: TRBJ2-1; cdr3_aa: CASSEPTGAAYNEQFF; cdr3_nt: TGTGCCAGCAGCGAGCCGACAGGGGCCGCCTACAATGAGCAGTTCTTC
cdr3_length: 13; v_call: TRBV11-3; clone_size: NA; d_call: NA; j_call: TRBJ2-7; cdr3_aa: CASSFQIRYEQYF; cdr3_nt: TGTGCCAGCAGCTTTCAAATCCGCTACGAGCAGTACTTC
cdr3_length: 13; v_call: TRBV20-1; clone_size: NA; d_call: NA; j_call: TRBJ1-1; cdr3_aa: CSATHSKNTEAFF; cdr3_nt: TGCAGTGCTACACATAGCAAGAACACTGAAGCTTTCTTT